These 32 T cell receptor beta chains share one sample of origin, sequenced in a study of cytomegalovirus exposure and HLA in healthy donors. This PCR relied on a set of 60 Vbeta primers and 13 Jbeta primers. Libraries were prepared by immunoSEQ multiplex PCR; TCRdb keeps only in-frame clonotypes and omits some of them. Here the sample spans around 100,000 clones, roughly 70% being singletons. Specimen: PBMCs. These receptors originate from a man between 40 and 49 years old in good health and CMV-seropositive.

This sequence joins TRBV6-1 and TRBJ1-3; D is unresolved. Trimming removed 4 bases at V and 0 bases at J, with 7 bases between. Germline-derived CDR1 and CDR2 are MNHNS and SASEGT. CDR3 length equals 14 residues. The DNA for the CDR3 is TGTGCCAGCAGTGTGGGCATCTCTGGAAACACCATATATTTT. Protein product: CASSVGISGNTIYF.

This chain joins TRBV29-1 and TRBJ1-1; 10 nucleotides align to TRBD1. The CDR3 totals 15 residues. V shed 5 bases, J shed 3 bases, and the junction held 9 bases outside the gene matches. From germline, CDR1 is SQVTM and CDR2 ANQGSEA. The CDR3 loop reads CSVPRQGAGDTEAFF. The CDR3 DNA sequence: TGCAGCGTTCCCAGACAGGGGGCGGGTGACACTGAAGCTTTCTTT.

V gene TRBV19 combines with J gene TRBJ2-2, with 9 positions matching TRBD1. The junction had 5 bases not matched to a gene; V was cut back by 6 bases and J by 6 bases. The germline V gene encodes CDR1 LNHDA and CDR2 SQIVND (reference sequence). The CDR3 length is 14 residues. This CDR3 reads CASSRTGAAGELFF. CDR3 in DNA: TGTGCCAGTAGCCGGACAGGGGCTGCCGGGGAGCTGTTTTTT.

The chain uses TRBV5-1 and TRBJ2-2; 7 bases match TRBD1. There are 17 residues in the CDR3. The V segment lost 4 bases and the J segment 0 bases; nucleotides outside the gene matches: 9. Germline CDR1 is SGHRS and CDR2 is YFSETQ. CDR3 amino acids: CASSPYGQATNTGELFF. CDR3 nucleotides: TGCGCCAGCAGCCCGTATGGACAGGCCACGAACACCGGGGAGCTGTTTTTT.

Here the CDR3 reads CASSPNERETQYF. The CDR3, as DNA: TGTGCCAGCAGCCCTAACGAGAGGGAGACCCAGTACTTC. The rearrangement joins TRBV7-9 to TRBJ2-5; no clear D gene. The CDR3 sequence is 13 residues long. V was clipped by 5 bases and J by 5 bases, with 12 bases between them. From germline, CDR1 is SEHNR and CDR2 FQNEAQ (reference sequence).

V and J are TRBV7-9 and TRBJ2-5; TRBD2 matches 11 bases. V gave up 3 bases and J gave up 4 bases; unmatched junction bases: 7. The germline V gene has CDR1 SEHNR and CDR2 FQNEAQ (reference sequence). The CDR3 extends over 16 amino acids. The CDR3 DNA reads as TGTGCCAGCAGCTTGGGGACTAGCGGAGGTGGAGAGACCCAGTACTTC. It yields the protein CASSLGTSGGGETQYF.

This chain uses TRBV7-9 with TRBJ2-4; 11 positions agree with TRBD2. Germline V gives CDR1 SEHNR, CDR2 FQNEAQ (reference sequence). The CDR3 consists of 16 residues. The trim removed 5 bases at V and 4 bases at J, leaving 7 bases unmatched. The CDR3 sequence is CASSISGTSGKNIQYF. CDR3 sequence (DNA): TGTGCCAGCAGCATTTCCGGGACTAGCGGAAAAAACATTCAGTACTTC.

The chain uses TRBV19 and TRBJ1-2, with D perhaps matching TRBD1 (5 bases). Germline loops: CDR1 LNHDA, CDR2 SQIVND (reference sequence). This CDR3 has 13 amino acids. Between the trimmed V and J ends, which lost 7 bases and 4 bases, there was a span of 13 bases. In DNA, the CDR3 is TGTGCCAGTAAGCCAGGGCAGGGCTATGGCTACACCTTC. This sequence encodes CASKPGQGYGYTF.

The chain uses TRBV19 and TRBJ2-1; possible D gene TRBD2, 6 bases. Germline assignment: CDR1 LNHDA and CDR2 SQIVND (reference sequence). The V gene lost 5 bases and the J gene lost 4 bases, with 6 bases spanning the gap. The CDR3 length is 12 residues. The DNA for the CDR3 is TGTGCCAGTAGTGGGACTTACAATGAGCAGTTCTTC. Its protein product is CASSGTYNEQFF.

The CDR3 DNA follows: TGCGCCAGCAGCTTACTGGGGAGTGGTCAAGAGACCCAGTACTTC. It translates to CASSLLGSGQETQYF. This chain joins TRBV5-1 and TRBJ2-5, with a possible D match to TRBD2 (5 bases). Trimming shortened V by 2 bases and J by 2 bases, and 13 bases separated the two germline ends. Germline CDR1 reads SGHRS; CDR2 reads YFSETQ. There are 15 residues in the CDR3.

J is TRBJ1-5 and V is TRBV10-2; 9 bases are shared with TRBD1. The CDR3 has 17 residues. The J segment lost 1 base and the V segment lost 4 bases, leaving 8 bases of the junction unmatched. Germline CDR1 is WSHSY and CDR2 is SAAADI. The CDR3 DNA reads TGCGCCAGCAGTGCCGGACAGGGGATTACCAGCAATCAGCCCCAGCATTTT. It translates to CASSAGQGITSNQPQHF.

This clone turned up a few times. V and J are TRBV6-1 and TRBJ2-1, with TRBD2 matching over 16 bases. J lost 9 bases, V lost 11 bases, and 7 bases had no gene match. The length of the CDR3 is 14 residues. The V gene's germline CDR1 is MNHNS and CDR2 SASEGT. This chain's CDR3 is CAAGLAGGPGEQFF. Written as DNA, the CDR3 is TGTGCCGCGGGACTAGCGGGAGGGCCGGGTGAGCAGTTCTTC.

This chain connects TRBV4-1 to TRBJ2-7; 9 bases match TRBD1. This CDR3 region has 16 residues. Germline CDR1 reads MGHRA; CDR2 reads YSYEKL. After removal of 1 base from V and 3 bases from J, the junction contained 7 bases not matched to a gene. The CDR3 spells CASSQVRGTGIYEQYF. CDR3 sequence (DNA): TGCGCCAGCAGCCAAGTTCGCGGGACAGGGATCTACGAGCAGTACTTC.

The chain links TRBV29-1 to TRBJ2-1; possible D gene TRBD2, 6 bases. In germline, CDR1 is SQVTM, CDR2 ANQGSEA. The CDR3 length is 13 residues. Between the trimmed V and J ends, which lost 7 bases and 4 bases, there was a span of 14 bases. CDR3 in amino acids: CSGRGDFYNEQFF. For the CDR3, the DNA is TGCAGCGGGCGGGGCGACTTTTACAATGAGCAGTTCTTC.

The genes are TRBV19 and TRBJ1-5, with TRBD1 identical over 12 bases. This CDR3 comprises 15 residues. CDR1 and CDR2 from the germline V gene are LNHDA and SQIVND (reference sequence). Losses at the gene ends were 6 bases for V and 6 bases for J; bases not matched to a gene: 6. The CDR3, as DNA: TGTGCCAGTAGCATTGGGACAGGGGGCGGTCAGCCCCAGCATTTT. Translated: CASSIGTGGGQPQHF.

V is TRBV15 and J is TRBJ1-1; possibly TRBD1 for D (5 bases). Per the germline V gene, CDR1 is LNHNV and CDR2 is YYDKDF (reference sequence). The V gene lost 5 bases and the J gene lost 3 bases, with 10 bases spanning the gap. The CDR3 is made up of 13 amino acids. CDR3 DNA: TGTGCCACCAGCGAAATAGGGGACACTGAAGCTTTCTTT. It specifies CATSEIGDTEAFF.

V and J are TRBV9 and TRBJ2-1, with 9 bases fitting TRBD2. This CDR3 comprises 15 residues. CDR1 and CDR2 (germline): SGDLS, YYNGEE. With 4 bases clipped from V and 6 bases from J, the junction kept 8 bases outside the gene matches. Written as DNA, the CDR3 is TGTGCCAGCAGCCGTTCTAGCGGGACCACCAATGAGCAGTTCTTC. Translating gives CASSRSSGTTNEQFF.

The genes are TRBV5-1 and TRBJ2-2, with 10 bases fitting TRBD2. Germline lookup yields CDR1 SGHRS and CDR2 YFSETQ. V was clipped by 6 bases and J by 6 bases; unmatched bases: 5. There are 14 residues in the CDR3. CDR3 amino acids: CASKRLAGAGELFF. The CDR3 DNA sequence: TGCGCCAGCAAGAGACTAGCGGGCGCCGGGGAGCTGTTTTTT.

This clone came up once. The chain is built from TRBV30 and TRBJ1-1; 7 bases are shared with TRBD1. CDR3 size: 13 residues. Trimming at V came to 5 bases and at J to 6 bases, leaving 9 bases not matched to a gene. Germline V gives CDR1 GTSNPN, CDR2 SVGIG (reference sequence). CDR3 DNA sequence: TGTGCCTGGGCAAGAAAACAGGGGTCTGAAGCTTTCTTT. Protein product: CAWARKQGSEAFF. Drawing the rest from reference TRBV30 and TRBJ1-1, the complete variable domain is SQTIHQWPATLVQPVGSPLSLECTVEGTSNPNLYWYRQAAGRGLQLLFYSVGIGQISSEVPQNLSASRPQDRQFILSSKKLLLSDSGFYLCAWARKQGSEAFFGQGTRLTVV.

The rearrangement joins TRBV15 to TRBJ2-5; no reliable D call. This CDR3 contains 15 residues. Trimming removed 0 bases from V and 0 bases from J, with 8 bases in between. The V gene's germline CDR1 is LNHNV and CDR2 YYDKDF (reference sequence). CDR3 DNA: TGTGCCACCAGCAGAGATCCACAGTACCAAGAGACCCAGTACTTC. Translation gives CATSRDPQYQETQYF.

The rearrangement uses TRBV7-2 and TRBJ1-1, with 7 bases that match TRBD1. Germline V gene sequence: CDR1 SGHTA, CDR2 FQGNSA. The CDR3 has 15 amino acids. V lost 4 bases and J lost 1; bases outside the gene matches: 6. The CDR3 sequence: CASSSEGTANTEAFF. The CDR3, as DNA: TGTGCCAGCAGCTCAGAAGGGACAGCGAACACTGAAGCTTTCTTT.

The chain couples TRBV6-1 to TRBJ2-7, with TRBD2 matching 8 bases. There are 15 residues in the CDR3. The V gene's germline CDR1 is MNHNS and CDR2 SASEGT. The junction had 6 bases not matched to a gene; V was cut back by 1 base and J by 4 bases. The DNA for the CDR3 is TGTGCCAGCAGTGAAGATTCGGGGGGGCAGTACGAGCAGTACGTC. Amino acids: CASSEDSGGQYEQYV.

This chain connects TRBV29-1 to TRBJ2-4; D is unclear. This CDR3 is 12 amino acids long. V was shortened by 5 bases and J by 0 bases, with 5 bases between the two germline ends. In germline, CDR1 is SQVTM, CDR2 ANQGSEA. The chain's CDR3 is CSVMAAKNIQYF. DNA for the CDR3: TGCAGCGTTATGGCAGCCAAAAACATTCAGTACTTC.

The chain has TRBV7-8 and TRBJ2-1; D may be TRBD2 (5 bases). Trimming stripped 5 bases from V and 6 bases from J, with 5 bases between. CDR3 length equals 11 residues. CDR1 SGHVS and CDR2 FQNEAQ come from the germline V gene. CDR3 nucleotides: TGTGCCAGCAGCCGGGGCAATGAGCAGTTCTTC. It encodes CASSRGNEQFF.

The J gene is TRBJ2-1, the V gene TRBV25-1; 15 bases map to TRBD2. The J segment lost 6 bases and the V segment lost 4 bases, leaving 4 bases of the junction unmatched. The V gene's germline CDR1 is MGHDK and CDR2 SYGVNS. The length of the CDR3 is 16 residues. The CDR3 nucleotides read TGTGCCAGCAGTGGGGGGACTAGCGGGAGGTTCAATGAGCAGTTCTTC. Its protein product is CASSGGTSGRFNEQFF.

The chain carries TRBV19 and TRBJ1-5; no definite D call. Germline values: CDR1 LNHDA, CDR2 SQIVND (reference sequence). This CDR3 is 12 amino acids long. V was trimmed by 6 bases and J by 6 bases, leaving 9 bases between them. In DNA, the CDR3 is TGTGCCAGTAGGTACGGTGGTCAGCCCCAGCATTTT. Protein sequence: CASRYGGQPQHF.

The CDR3 nucleotides read TGTGCCACCACAAAATCACAGGGTCGGGGAAGCAATCAGCCCCAGCATTTT. This gives the protein CATTKSQGRGSNQPQHF. The V and J genes are TRBV10-3 and TRBJ1-5, with D maybe TRBD1 (6 bases). Trimming left V 10 bases short and J 1 base short, with 23 bases between. The CDR3 sequence is 17 residues long. Germline-derived CDR1 and CDR2 are ENHRY and SYGVKD.

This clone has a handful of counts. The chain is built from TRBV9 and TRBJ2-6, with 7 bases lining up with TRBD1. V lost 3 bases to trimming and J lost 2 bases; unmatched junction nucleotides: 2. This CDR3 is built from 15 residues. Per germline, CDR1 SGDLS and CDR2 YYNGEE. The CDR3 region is CASSGGGTGANVLTF. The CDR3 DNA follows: TGTGCCAGCAGCGGAGGGGGCACTGGGGCCAACGTCCTGACTTTC.

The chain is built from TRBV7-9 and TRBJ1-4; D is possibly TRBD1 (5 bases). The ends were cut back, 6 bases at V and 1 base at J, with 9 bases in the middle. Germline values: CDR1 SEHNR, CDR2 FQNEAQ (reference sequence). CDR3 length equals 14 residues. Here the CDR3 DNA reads TGTGCCAGCAGGAAGGGACTAACTAATGAAAAACTGTTTTTT. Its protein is CASRKGLTNEKLFF.

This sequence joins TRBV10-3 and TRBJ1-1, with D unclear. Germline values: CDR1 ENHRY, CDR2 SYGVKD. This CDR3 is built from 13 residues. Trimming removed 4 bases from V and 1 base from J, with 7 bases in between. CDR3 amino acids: CAISGEPNTEAFF. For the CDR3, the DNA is TGTGCCATCAGTGGAGAGCCGAACACTGAAGCTTTCTTT.

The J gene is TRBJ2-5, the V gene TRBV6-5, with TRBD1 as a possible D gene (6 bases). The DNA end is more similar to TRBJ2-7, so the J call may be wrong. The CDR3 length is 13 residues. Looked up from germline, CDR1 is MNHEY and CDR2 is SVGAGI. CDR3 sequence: CASSYDQGNEQYF. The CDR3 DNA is TGTGCCAGCAGTTACGACCAGGGGAACGAGCAGTACTTC.

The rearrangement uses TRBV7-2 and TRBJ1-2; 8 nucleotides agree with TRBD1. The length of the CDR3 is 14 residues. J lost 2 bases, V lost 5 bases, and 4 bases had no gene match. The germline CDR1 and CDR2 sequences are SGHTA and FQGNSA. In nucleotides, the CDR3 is TGTGCCAGCAGCCCGGACAGGGCGAACTATGGCTACACCTTC. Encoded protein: CASSPDRANYGYTF.